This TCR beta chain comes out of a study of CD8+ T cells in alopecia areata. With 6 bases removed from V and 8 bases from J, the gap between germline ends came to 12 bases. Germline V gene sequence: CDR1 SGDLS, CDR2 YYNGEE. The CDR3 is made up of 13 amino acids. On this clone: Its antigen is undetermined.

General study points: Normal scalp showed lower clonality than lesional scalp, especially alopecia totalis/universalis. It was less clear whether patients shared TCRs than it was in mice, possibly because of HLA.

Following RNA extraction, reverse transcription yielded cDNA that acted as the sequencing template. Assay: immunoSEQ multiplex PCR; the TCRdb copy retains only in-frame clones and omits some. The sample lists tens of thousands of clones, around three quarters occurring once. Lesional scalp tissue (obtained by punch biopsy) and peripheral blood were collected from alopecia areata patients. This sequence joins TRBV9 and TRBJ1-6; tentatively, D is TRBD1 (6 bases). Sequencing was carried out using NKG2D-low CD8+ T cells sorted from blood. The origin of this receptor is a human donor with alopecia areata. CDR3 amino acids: CASTEEGDSPLHF. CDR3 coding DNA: TGTGCCAGCACCGAAGAGGGGGATTCACCCCTCCACTTT.